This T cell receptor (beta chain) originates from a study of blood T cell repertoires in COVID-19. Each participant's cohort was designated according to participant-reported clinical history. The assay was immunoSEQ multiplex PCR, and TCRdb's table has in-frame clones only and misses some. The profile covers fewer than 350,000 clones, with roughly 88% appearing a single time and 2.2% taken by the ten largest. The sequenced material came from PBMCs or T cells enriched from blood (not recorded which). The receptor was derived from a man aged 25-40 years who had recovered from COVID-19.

The CDR3 sequence: CASSPGGYGYTF. The DNA for the CDR3 is TGTGCCAGCAGCCCGGGGGGCTATGGCTACACCTTC. The chain joins TRBV7-8 to TRBJ1-2, with a possible D match to TRBD1 (5 bases). The CDR3 runs 12 residues. The germline V and J ends were trimmed by 5 bases and 4 bases, with 8 bases remaining between them. Germline-derived CDR1 and CDR2 are SGHVS and FQNEAQ.